The 8 T cell receptor beta chains in this list originate from one sample, sequenced in a study of regulatory T cells in long-lasting Graves disease. Time point defined: newly diagnosed GD, antithyroid drugs for less than 3 months. Scientists built the TCR library using RNA that was extracted from PBMCs. Sequencing libraries for TCR beta were prepared with iRepertoire HTBI primers and Arm-PCR of CDR3 regions. In TCRdb, the multiplex PCR reads were re-called with MiXCR into one record per CDR3 protein. The sample lists 370,000 or so distinct CDR3 sequences; roughly 16% were seen once. These records were also assigned to another study, of T cells in Graves' hyperthyroidism and ophthalmopathy.

This specimen consisted of peripheral blood mononuclear cells (PBMCs), obtained at new diagnosis, from a patient treated with antithyroid drugs. These receptors all stem from a woman aged 18-29 years with Graves disease.

This clonotype was seen more than once but under ten times. V is TRBV24-1 and J is TRBJ2-2; D could derive from TRBD1 or TRBD2 (5 bases each). CDR1 is KGHDR and CDR2 is SFDVKD in the germline V gene. The CDR3 loop spans 15 amino acids. Trimming cost V 4 bases and J 2 bases, with 10 bases left between them. The CDR3 loop reads CATSDAGTNTGELFF. CDR3 nucleotide sequence: TGTGCCACCAGTGACGCCGGGACCAACACCGGGGAGCTGTTTTTT.

V and J are TRBV30 and TRBJ1-2; TRBD1 matches 8 bases. The CDR3 has 15 amino acids. The junction had 14 bases not matched to a gene; V was cut back by 7 bases and J by 4 bases. Germline values: CDR1 GTSNPN, CDR2 SVGIG (reference sequence). The CDR3 protein is CASAVGQGAFYGYTF. The DNA of the CDR3 is TGTGCCTCGGCCGTAGGGCAGGGGGCCTTCTATGGCTACACCTTC.

This clonotype was observed many times. The chain is built from TRBV6-1 and TRBJ1-1; possibly TRBD1 for D (6 bases). In germline, CDR1 is MNHNS, CDR2 SASEGT. Between the trimmed V and J ends, which lost 5 bases and 2 bases, there was a span of 12 bases. The CDR3 length is 14 residues. The CDR3 coding sequence is TGTGCCAGCAGTAACCTAGGGGGAAACACTGAAGCTTTCTTT. Translation: CASSNLGGNTEAFF.

The V call is TRBV15, the J call TRBJ2-2; D gene uncertain. The length of the CDR3 is 15 residues. V dropped 1 base and J dropped 4 bases, with 10 bases sitting between them. Germline V lookup: CDR1 LNHNV, CDR2 YYDKDF (reference sequence). The CDR3 reads CATSRAGIGTGELFF. The DNA for the CDR3 is TGTGCCACCAGCAGAGCTGGTATAGGCACCGGGGAGCTGTTTTTT. The full variable domain, rest sourced from reference TRBV15 and TRBJ2-2, is DAMVIQNPRYQVTQFGKPVTLSCSQTLNHNVMYWYQQKSSQAPKLLFHYYDKDFNNEADTPDNFQSRRPNTSFCFLDIRSPGLGDTAMYLCATSRAGIGTGELFFGEGSRLTVL.

This clonotype was recorded a few times. A much larger clone differs by one base, so this may be a read error. Since the CDR3 does not end with the conserved phenylalanine or tryptophan, this likely comes from a read error. CDR3: CAWSPGQGNTEAFL. The CDR3 nucleotides read TGTGCCTGGAGTCCGGGACAGGGGAACACTGAAGCTTTCCTT. The chain uses TRBV30 and TRBJ1-1; 9 bases agree with TRBD1. Germline trimming cut 2 bases from V and 1 base from J; bases unmatched to any gene: 2. The CDR3 extends over 14 amino acids. The germline gives CDR1 GTSNPN, CDR2 SVGIG (reference sequence).

This clonotype turned up a few times. This chain uses TRBV7-2 with TRBJ2-7; the D gene is possibly TRBD1 (6 bases). V was trimmed by 1 base and J by 4 bases, leaving 11 bases between them. CDR1 is SGHTA and CDR2 is FQGNSA in the germline V gene. The length of the CDR3 is 14 residues. The CDR3 protein is CASSLGAGDYEQYF. In DNA form, the CDR3 reads TGTGCCAGCAGCTTAGGTGCAGGGGATTACGAGCAGTACTTC.

This clonotype was detected ten times or more. This chain links TRBV11-2 with TRBJ2-1; 15 nucleotides match TRBD2. Germline CDR1 and CDR2: SGHAT and FQNNGV. This CDR3 has 19 amino acids. Trimming cost V 4 bases and J 9 bases; bases outside gene matches: 16. Here the CDR3 reads CASSSGPGLAGGEGVEQFF. DNA of the CDR3: TGTGCCAGCAGCTCGGGACCGGGACTAGCGGGGGGTGAAGGAGTTGAGCAGTTCTTC.

This clonotype has ten or more counts. This chain uses TRBV27 with TRBJ1-1; D unclear. This CDR3 is 11 amino acids long. Trimming shortened V by 5 bases and J by 7 bases, and 8 bases separated the two germline ends. From germline, CDR1 is MNHEY and CDR2 SMNVEV (reference sequence). CDR3 nucleotides: TGTGCCAGCAGTCTAGGGAGTGAAGCTTTCTTT. Amino acid sequence: CASSLGSEAFF.